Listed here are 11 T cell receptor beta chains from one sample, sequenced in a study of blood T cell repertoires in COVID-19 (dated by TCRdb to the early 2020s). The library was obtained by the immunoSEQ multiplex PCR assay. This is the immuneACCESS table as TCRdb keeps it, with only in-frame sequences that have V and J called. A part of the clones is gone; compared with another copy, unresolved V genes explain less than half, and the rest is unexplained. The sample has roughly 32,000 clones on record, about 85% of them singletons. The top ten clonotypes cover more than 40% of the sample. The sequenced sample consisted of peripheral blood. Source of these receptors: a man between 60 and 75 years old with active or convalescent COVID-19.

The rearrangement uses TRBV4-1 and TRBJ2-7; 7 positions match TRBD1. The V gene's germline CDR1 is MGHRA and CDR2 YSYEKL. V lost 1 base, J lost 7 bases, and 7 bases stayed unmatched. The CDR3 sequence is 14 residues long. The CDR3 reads CASSQVQGLGEQYV. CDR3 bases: TGCGCCAGCAGCCAAGTACAGGGGTTAGGGGAGCAGTACGTC.

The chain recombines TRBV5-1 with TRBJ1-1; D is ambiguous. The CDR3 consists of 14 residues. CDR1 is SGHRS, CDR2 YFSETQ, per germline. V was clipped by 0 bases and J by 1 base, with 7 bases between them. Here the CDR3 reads CASSLERPNTEAFF. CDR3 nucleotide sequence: TGCGCCAGCAGCTTGGAGCGGCCGAACACTGAAGCTTTCTTT.

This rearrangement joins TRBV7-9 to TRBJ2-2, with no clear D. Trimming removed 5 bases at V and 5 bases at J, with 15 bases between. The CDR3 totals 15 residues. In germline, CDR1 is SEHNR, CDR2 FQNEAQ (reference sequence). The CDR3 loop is CASSPYTPRTGELFF. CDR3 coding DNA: TGTGCCAGCAGCCCCTATACCCCTAGGACCGGGGAGCTGTTTTTT. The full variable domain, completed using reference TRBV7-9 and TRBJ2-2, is DTGVSQNPRHKITKRGQNVTFRCDPISEHNRLYWYRQTLGQGPEFLTYFQNEAQLEKSRLLSDRFSAERPKGSFSTLEIQRTEQGDSAMYLCASSPYTPRTGELFFGEGSRLTVL.

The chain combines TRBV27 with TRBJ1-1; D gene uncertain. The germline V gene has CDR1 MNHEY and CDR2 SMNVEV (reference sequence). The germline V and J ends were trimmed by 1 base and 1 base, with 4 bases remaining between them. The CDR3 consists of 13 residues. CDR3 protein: CASSLYRNTEAFF. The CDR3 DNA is TGTGCCAGCAGTTTATATAGGAACACTGAAGCTTTCTTT.

Written as DNA, the CDR3 is TGCGCCAGCAGCCAAGGAACCCTAGCGACCAACACCGGGGAGCTGTTTTTT. This gives the protein CASSQGTLATNTGELFF. The gene calls are TRBV4-3 and TRBJ2-2; weak D call: TRBD2 (6 bases). Per germline, CDR1 LGHNA and CDR2 YSLEER. The CDR3 consists of 17 residues. V gave up 1 base and J gave up 2 bases, with 14 bases separating them.

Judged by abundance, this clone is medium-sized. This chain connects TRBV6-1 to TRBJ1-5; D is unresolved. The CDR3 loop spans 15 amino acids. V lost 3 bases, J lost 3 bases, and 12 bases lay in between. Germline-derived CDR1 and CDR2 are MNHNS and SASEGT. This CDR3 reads CASSEFGHYNQPQHF. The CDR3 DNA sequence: TGTGCCAGCAGTGAGTTTGGCCACTACAATCAGCCCCAGCATTTT.

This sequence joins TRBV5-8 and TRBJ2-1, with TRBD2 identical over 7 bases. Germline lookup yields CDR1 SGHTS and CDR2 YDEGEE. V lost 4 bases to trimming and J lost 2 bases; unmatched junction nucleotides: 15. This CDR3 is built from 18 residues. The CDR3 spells CASSPGGGNPLPYNEQFF. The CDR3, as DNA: TGTGCCAGCAGCCCGGGGGGTGGGAACCCTTTACCCTACAATGAGCAGTTCTTC.

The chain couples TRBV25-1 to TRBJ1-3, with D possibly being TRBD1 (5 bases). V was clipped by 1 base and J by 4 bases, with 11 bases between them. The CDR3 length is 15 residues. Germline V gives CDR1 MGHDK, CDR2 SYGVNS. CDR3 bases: TGTGCCAGCAGTGAATTAGGCCAGGGAGGAAACACCATATATTTT. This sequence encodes CASSELGQGGNTIYF.

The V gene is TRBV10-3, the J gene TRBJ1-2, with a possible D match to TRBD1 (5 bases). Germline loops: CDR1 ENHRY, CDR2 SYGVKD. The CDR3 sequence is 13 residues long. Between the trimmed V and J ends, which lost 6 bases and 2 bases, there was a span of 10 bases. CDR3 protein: CAISPGENYGYTF. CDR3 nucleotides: TGTGCCATCAGCCCGGGGGAAAACTATGGCTACACCTTC.

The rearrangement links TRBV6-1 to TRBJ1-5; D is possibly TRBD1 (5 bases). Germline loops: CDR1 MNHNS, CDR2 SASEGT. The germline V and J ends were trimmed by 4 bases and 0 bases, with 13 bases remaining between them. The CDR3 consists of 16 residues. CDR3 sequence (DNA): TGTGCCAGCAGTGTAAGGGGAACGGATAGCAATCAGCCCCAGCATTTT. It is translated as CASSVRGTDSNQPQHF.

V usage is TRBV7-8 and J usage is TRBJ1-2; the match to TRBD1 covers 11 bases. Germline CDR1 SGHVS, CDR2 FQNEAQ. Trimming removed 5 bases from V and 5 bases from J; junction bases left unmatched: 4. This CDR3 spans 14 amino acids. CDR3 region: CASSRDRGTYGYTF. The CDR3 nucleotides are TGTGCCAGCAGCCGGGACAGGGGGACGTATGGCTACACCTTC.